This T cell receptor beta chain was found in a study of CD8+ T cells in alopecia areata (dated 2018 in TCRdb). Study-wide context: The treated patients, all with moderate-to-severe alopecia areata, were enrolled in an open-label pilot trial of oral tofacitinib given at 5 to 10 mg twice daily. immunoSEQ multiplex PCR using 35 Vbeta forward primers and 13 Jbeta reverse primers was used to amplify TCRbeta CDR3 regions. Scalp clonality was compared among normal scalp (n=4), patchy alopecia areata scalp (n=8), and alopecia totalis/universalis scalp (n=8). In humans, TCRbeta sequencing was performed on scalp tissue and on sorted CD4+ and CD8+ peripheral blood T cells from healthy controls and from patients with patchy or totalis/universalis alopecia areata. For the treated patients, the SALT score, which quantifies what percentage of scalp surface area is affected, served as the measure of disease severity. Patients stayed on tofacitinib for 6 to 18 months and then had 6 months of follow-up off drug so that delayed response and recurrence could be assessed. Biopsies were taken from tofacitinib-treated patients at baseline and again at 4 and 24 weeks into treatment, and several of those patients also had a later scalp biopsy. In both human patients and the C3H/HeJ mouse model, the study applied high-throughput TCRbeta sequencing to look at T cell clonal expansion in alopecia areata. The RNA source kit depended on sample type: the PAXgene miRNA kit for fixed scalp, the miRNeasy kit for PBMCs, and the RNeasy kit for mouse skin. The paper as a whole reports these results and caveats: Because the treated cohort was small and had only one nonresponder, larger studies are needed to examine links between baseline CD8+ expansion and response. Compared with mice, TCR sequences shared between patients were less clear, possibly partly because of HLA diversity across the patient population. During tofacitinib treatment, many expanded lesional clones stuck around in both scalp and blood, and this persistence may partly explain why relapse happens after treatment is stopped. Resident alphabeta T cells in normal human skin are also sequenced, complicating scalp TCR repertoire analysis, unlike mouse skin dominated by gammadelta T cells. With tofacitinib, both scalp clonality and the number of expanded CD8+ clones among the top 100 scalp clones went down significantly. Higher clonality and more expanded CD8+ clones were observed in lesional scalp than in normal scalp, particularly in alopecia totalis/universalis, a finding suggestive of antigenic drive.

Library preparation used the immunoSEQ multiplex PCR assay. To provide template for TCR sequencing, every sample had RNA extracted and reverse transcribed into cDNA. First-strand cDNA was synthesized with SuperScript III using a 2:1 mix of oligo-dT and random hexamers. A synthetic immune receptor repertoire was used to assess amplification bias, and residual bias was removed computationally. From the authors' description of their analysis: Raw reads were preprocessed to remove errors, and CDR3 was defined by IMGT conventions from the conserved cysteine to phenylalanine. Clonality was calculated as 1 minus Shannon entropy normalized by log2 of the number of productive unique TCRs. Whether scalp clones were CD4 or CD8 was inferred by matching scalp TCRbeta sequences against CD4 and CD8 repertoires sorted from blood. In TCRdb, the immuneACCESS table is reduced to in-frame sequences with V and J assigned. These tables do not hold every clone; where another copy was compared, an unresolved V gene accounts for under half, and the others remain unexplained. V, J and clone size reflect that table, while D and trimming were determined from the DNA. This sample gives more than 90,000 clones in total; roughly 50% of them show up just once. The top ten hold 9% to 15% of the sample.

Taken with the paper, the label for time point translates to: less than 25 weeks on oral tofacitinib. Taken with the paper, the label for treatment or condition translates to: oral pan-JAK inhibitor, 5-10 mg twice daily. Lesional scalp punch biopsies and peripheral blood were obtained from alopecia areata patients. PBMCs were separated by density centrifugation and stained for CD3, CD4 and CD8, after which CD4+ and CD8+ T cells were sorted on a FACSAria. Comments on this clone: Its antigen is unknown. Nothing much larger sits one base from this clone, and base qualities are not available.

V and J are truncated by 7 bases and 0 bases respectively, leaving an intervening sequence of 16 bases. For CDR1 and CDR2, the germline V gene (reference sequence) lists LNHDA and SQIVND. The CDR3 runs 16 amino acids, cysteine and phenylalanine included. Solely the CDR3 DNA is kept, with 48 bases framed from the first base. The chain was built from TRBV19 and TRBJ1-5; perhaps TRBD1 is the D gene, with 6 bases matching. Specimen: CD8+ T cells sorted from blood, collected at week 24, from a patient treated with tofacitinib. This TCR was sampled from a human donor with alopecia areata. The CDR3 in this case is CASTPEGGYSNQPQHF. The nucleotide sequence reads TGTGCCAGTACCCCCGAGGGGGGCTATAGCAATCAGCCCCAGCATTTT.